The 31 T cell receptor beta chains listed next were all sequenced from one sample in a study of OX40 agonist ivuxolimab in advanced cancers. Generated by immunoSEQ multiplex PCR, the TCRdb table keeps only in-frame clones and is missing some. The data contain about 79,000 clones, approximately 85% of them singletons. The source material was CD4+ or CD8+ T cells sorted from blood, sampled in a trial of the OX40 agonist ivuxolimab. The source of these receptors is an adult with an advanced solid tumor such as melanoma, head and neck, liver or kidney cancer.

The V gene is TRBV28, the J gene TRBJ1-1; the D is unclear. Germline loops: CDR1 MDHEN, CDR2 SYDVKM. The V gene lost 8 bases and the J gene lost 8 bases, with 12 bases spanning the gap. The CDR3 length is 11 residues. CDR3 loop: CASGRVGEAFF. In DNA, the CDR3 is TGTGCCAGCGGTCGGGTAGGGGAAGCTTTCTTT. Using reference TRBV28 and TRBJ1-1 for the parts outside the CDR3, the full variable domain is DVKVTQSSRYLVKRTGEKVFLECVQDMDHENMFWYRQDPGLGLRLIYFSYDVKMKEKGDIPEGYSVSREKKERFSLILESASTNQTSMYLCASGRVGEAFFGQGTRLTVV.

The chain has TRBV19 and TRBJ1-1, with D unclear. The germline CDR1 and CDR2 sequences are LNHDA and SQIVND (reference sequence). This CDR3 is built from 11 residues. The V end was cut by 1 base, the J end by 8 bases, with 5 bases between. The CDR3 is CASSIGQEAFF. The CDR3, as DNA: TGTGCCAGTAGTATAGGGCAGGAAGCTTTCTTT. The full variable domain, in which reference TRBV19 and TRBJ1-1 provide the parts outside the CDR3, is DGGITQSPKYLFRKEGQNVTLSCEQNLNHDAMYWYRQDPGQGLRLIYYSQIVNDFQKGDIAEGYSVSREKKESFPLTVTSAQKNPTAFYLCASSIGQEAFFGQGTRLTVV.

V usage is TRBV6-6 and J usage is TRBJ2-7, with TRBD1 identical over 7 bases. The CDR3 has 16 residues. J gave up 1 base and V 8 bases, and 14 bases lay outside the gene matches. Germline CDR1 MNHNY, CDR2 SVGAGI (reference sequence). In nucleotides, the CDR3 is TGTGCCAGCGGGGCCTTCCACCGGGACAGATCCTACGAGCAGTACTTC. It encodes CASGAFHRDRSYEQYF.

V is TRBV7-9 and J is TRBJ2-7, with D uncertain. CDR3 length: 13 residues. Germline CDR1 reads SEHNR; CDR2 reads FQNEAQ (reference sequence). Trimming pared 7 bases from V and 6 bases from J, leaving 16 bases between. The DNA of the CDR3 is TGTGCCAGCACCCCTCGTGGTCTACCCGAGCAGTACTTC. The encoded protein is CASTPRGLPEQYF.

This clone has more than one count but fewer than ten. J is TRBJ2-6 and V is TRBV4-3; possible D gene TRBD2, 6 bases. The CDR3 covers 15 residues. Germline loops: CDR1 LGHNA, CDR2 YSLEER. V was trimmed by 6 bases and J by 2 bases, leaving 11 bases between them. CDR3 loop: CASSLTGAGANVLTF. Written as DNA, the CDR3 is TGCGCCAGCAGTCTGACGGGAGCTGGGGCCAACGTCCTGACTTTC.

V and J are TRBV27 and TRBJ2-5; D is unresolved. In germline, CDR1 is MNHEY, CDR2 SMNVEV (reference sequence). This CDR3 is 14 amino acids long. V lost 0 bases and J lost 0, with 5 bases in between. CDR3 DNA: TGTGCCAGCAGTTTATCGACGTACCAAGAGACCCAGTACTTC. This gives the protein CASSLSTYQETQYF.

The CDR3 nucleotides read TGTGCCAGCAGCACCTACGGGGAGGGAAACAATGAGCAGTTCTTC. This codes for CASSTYGEGNNEQFF. The rearrangement joins TRBV11-2 to TRBJ2-1; 7 nucleotides align to TRBD2. The germline CDR1 and CDR2 sequences are SGHAT and FQNNGV. This CDR3 contains 15 residues. Losses at the gene ends were 5 bases for V and 5 bases for J; bases not matched to a gene: 9.

This chain uses TRBV5-1 with TRBJ1-1; no firm D call. This CDR3 has 14 residues. The V end was cut by 0 bases, the J end by 1 base, with 7 bases between. Germline V CDR1 and CDR2: SGHRS, YFSETQ. DNA of the CDR3: TGCGCCAGCAGCTTGGATTCGGGGAACACTGAAGCTTTCTTT. It encodes CASSLDSGNTEAFF.

This clone has just one count. This chain joins TRBV14 and TRBJ2-7; D is undetermined. The CDR3 is 12 residues long. Germline CDR1 and CDR2: SGHDN and FVKESK. The V gene lost 2 bases and the J gene lost 3 bases, with 5 bases spanning the gap. The CDR3 loop is CASSQFGYEQYF. CDR3 sequence (DNA): TGTGCCAGCAGCCAATTCGGCTACGAGCAGTACTTC.

The rearrangement links TRBV9 to TRBJ2-1; 8 nucleotides match TRBD1. V was pared by 4 bases and J by 6 bases, with 6 bases of the junction left unmatched. The CDR3 extends over 14 amino acids. The germline V gene encodes CDR1 SGDLS and CDR2 YYNGEE. The CDR3 loop is CASSSTTGGNEQFF. CDR3 in DNA: TGTGCCAGCAGCTCTACCACAGGGGGCAATGAGCAGTTCTTC.

The V call is TRBV11-2, the J call TRBJ1-4; unclear D gene. This CDR3 contains 11 residues. V was shortened by 0 bases and J by 8 bases, with 1 base between the two germline ends. Germline assignment: CDR1 SGHAT and CDR2 FQNNGV. The CDR3 loop reads CASSLEEKLFF. The DNA for the CDR3 is TGTGCCAGCAGCTTAGAAGAAAAACTGTTTTTT.

This chain connects TRBV5-4 to TRBJ2-7; D perhaps matches TRBD1 (6 bases). V gave up 4 bases and J gave up 4 bases, with 12 bases separating them. In germline, CDR1 is SGHNT, CDR2 YYREEE (reference sequence). The CDR3 is 13 amino acids. CDR3: CASSRQELYEQYF. CDR3 coding DNA: TGTGCCAGCAGCCGACAGGAACTGTACGAGCAGTACTTC.

The chain joins TRBV11-2 to TRBJ2-7, with a weak D call TRBD1 (6 bases). V lost 6 bases, J lost 2 bases, and 11 bases lay in between. The CDR3 is made up of 13 amino acids. CDR1 and CDR2 (germline): SGHAT, FQNNGV. The CDR3 sequence is CASRSGQTYEQYF. The CDR3 coding sequence is TGTGCCAGCAGGTCGGGACAAACCTACGAGCAGTACTTC.

This chain uses TRBV7-2 with TRBJ2-1; D gene ambiguous. The V end was cut by 5 bases, the J end by 9 bases, with 17 bases between. Per the germline V gene, CDR1 is SGHTA and CDR2 is FQGNSA. The CDR3 covers 14 residues. This chain's CDR3 is CASSPGLGSPEQFF. DNA of the CDR3: TGTGCCAGCAGCCCCGGGTTGGGTAGCCCTGAGCAGTTCTTC. The full variable domain, its missing parts supplied by reference TRBV7-2 and TRBJ2-1, is GAGVSQSPSNKVTEKGKDVELRCDPISGHTALYWYRQSLGQGLEFLIYFQGNSAPDKSGLPSDRFSAERTGGSVSTLTIQRTQQEDSAVYLCASSPGLGSPEQFFGPGTRLTVL.

The chain is built from TRBV7-9 and TRBJ2-3, with 7 bases that match TRBD2. This CDR3 is built from 19 residues. Germline CDR1 reads SEHNR; CDR2 reads FQNEAQ (reference sequence). The V segment lost 2 bases and the J segment 2 bases; nucleotides outside the gene matches: 16. This chain's CDR3 is CASSLPWGGIDSSTDTQYF. CDR3 DNA sequence: TGTGCCAGCAGCTTACCTTGGGGGGGAATCGACTCTTCCACAGATACGCAGTATTTT.

The CDR3 DNA follows: TGCGCCAGCAGCTTGTTTTCCGGCGGGGAGCTGTTTTTT. Encoded protein: CASSLFSGGELFF. This sequence joins TRBV5-1 and TRBJ2-2; unclear D gene. Germline assignment: CDR1 SGHRS and CDR2 YFSETQ. The germline V and J ends were trimmed by 1 base and 7 bases, with 8 bases remaining between them. The CDR3 has 13 amino acids.

This clone turned up a few times. V is TRBV25-1 and J is TRBJ2-5, with D perhaps matching TRBD2 (5 bases). Per germline, CDR1 MGHDK and CDR2 SYGVNS. The CDR3 extends over 14 amino acids. With 5 bases removed from V and 1 base from J, the gap between germline ends came to 11 bases. CDR3 DNA: TGTGCCAGCAGTCGCGGAGGCAGCCAAGAGACCCAGTACTTC. It specifies CASSRGGSQETQYF.

This chain uses TRBV5-4 with TRBJ2-1; 10 bases agree with TRBD2. Germline V gene sequence: CDR1 SGHNT, CDR2 YYREEE (reference sequence). The CDR3 contains 18 residues. J was trimmed by 3 bases and V by 2 bases; bases with no gene match: 11. The CDR3 is CASSFISGRAQIYNEQFF. The CDR3 DNA follows: TGTGCCAGCAGCTTCATCAGCGGGAGGGCCCAGATCTACAATGAGCAGTTCTTC.

The V call is TRBV7-9, the J call TRBJ1-5; D is unresolved. The length of the CDR3 is 12 residues. Germline V gene sequence: CDR1 SEHNR, CDR2 FQNEAQ (reference sequence). V shed 5 bases and J shed 6 bases, with 8 bases lying between them. Here the CDR3 reads CASSDGSQPQHF. CDR3 sequence (DNA): TGTGCCAGCAGCGATGGGAGTCAGCCCCAGCATTTT.

This chain uses TRBV27 with TRBJ2-1; possible D gene TRBD1, 6 bases. This CDR3 has 15 residues. Germline lookup yields CDR1 MNHEY and CDR2 SMNVEV (reference sequence). Trimming left V 2 bases short and J 3 bases short, with 11 bases between. The CDR3, as DNA: TGTGCCAGCAGTTTAACCGGGACAATCTACAATGAGCAGTTCTTC. Amino acids: CASSLTGTIYNEQFF.

The chain employs TRBV27 and TRBJ2-1; 8 bases match TRBD1. Losses at the gene ends were 3 bases for V and 8 bases for J; bases not matched to a gene: 6. Germline V CDR1 and CDR2: MNHEY, SMNVEV (reference sequence). CDR3 size: 14 residues. In nucleotides, the CDR3 is TGTGCCAGCAGTTTCGGACAGGGCCTAGATGAGCAGTTCTTC. Translated, it gives CASSFGQGLDEQFF.

The chain combines TRBV7-3 with TRBJ2-1, with a possible D match to TRBD2 (6 bases). CDR1 SGHTA and CDR2 FQGTGA come from the germline V gene. Trimming took off 5 bases at V and 10 bases at J, with 15 bases between the two ends. CDR3 length: 13 amino acids. DNA of the CDR3: TGTGCCAGCAGCCCGGGGCGGGAAAACGAGCAGTTCTTC. Translation: CASSPGRENEQFF.

The chain carries TRBV10-3 and TRBJ2-1, with D unresolved. Germline V lookup: CDR1 ENHRY, CDR2 SYGVKD. The CDR3 consists of 13 residues. V lost 10 bases, J lost 5 bases, and 15 bases lay in between. The CDR3 loop reads CATKTDGNNEQFF. DNA of the CDR3: TGTGCCACCAAAACGGACGGCAACAATGAGCAGTTCTTC.

The chain recombines TRBV5-6 with TRBJ2-1, with TRBD2 as a possible D gene (6 bases). Germline lookup yields CDR1 SGHDT and CDR2 YYEEEE. The ends were cut back, 0 bases at V and 5 bases at J, with 15 bases in the middle. The CDR3 contains 16 residues. CDR3 in DNA: TGTGCCAGCAGCTTGGATCCGGGACTGGGTGACAATGAGCAGTTCTTC. This gives the protein CASSLDPGLGDNEQFF.

V and J are TRBV10-2 and TRBJ2-1; D possibly matches TRBD1 or TRBD2 (5 bases each). V was clipped by 6 bases and J by 9 bases, with 18 bases between them. The germline V gene has CDR1 WSHSY and CDR2 SAAADI. This CDR3 region has 14 residues. In DNA form, the CDR3 reads TGCGCCAGCAGACCTGGGGGTATCCGTAGTGAGCAGTTCTTC. This sequence encodes CASRPGGIRSEQFF.

The V and J genes are TRBV5-6 and TRBJ2-3; possibly TRBD2 for D (6 bases). The V end lost 7 bases, the J end lost 6 bases, and 18 bases lay between the germline ends. Germline CDR1 reads SGHDT; CDR2 reads YYEEEE. The CDR3 consists of 14 residues. CDR3 nucleotides: TGTGCCAGCCGAGGGATACGGGACTCGGATACGCAGTATTTT. Encoded protein: CASRGIRDSDTQYF.

V and J are TRBV18 and TRBJ2-1; possible D gene TRBD2, 6 bases. Germline CDR1 KGHSH, CDR2 LQKENI. The V end was cut by 4 bases, the J end by 0 bases, with 10 bases between. The CDR3 contains 15 residues. The CDR3 coding sequence is TGTGCCAGCTCACGATTAGCGGACTCCTACAATGAGCAGTTCTTC. Protein product: CASSRLADSYNEQFF.

The J gene is TRBJ1-1, the V gene TRBV10-3; D gene unclear. Trimming cost V 11 bases and J 0 bases, with 22 bases left between them. Germline assignment: CDR1 ENHRY and CDR2 SYGVKD. CDR3 size: 16 residues. CDR3 coding DNA: TGTGCCGCCAAATCCCTATTGACCAGGTTGAACACTGAAGCTTTCTTT. Amino acids: CAAKSLLTRLNTEAFF.

The rearrangement uses TRBV7-4 and TRBJ2-4; D unclear. Trimming took off 4 bases at V and 0 bases at J, with 10 bases between the two ends. This CDR3 spans 15 amino acids. Looked up from germline, CDR1 is SGHVT and CDR2 is SQSDAQ. The CDR3, as DNA: TGTGCCAGCAGCTCACCTTGGGTAGCCAAAAACATTCAGTACTTC. Protein sequence: CASSSPWVAKNIQYF.

This clone has more than one count but fewer than ten. The J gene is TRBJ2-1, the V gene TRBV27; 7 nucleotides match TRBD2. Germline V lookup: CDR1 MNHEY, CDR2 SMNVEV (reference sequence). The CDR3 is made up of 15 amino acids. V lost 2 bases to trimming and J lost 3 bases; unmatched junction nucleotides: 4. CDR3 in amino acids: CASSLAGVDYNEQFF. The CDR3 DNA is TGTGCCAGCAGTTTAGCGGGAGTGGACTACAATGAGCAGTTCTTC.

This clone has a handful of counts. The CDR3 loop is CASSLAQGEDTEAFF. CDR3 coding DNA: TGTGCCAGCAGCTTGGCGCAGGGAGAGGACACTGAAGCTTTCTTT. The gene calls are TRBV5-4 and TRBJ1-1; a weak D match, TRBD1 (5 bases). Germline V lookup: CDR1 SGHNT, CDR2 YYREEE (reference sequence). This CDR3 is built from 15 residues. Trimming removed 0 bases from V and 3 bases from J, with 12 bases in between.